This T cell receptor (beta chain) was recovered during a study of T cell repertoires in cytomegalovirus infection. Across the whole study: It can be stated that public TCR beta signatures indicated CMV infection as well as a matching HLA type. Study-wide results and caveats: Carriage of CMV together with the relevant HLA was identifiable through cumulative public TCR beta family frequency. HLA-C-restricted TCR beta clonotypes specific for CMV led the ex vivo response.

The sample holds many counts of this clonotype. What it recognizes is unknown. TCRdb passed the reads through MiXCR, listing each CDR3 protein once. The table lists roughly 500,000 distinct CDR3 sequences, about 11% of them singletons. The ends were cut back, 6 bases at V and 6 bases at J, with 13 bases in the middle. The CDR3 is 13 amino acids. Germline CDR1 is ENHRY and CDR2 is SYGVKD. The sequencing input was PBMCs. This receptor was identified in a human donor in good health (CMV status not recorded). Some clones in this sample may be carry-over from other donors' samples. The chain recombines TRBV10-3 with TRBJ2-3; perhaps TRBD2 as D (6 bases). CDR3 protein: CAISFGSMDTQYF. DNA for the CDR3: TGTGCCATCAGCTTCGGGAGCATGGATACGCAGTATTTT.